The 26 T cell receptor beta chains below were found in one sample sequenced in a study of radiotherapy plus CTLA-4 blockade in lung cancer. TCRdb's copy holds only in-frame clones and misses some; the assay was immunoSEQ multiplex PCR. The repertoire includes roughly 77,000 clones, 70% to 85% of them detected once, and 9.9% sits in the top ten. The specimen comprised peripheral blood, sampled from a patient treated with radiotherapy plus ipilimumab. Every receptor here comes from a human donor with non-small cell lung cancer whose response to radiotherapy plus ipilimumab could not be evaluated.

The chain uses TRBV6-5 and TRBJ2-7, with 11 bases that match TRBD2. The CDR3 extends over 14 amino acids. Germline V gene data show CDR1 as MNHEY and CDR2 as SVGAGI. V shed 5 bases and J 6 bases; nucleotides not matched to a gene: 6. CDR3 loop: CASSKAGTSGEQYF. Written as DNA, the CDR3 is TGTGCCAGCAGTAAGGCCGGGACTAGCGGCGAGCAGTACTTC.

This clone was seen a single time. The chain couples TRBV6-1 to TRBJ1-5; 7 bases match TRBD1. The junction had 9 bases not matched to a gene; V was cut back by 0 bases and J by 1 base. CDR1 is MNHNS and CDR2 is SASEGT in the germline V gene. The CDR3 runs to 18 residues. The CDR3 spells CASSEARGPNRSNQPQHF. CDR3 nucleotide sequence: TGTGCCAGCAGTGAAGCGAGGGGGCCAAACCGCAGCAATCAGCCCCAGCATTTT.

The rearrangement uses TRBV5-4 and TRBJ2-7; TRBD2 aligns across 13 bases. The J segment lost 5 bases and the V segment lost 3 bases, leaving 5 bases of the junction unmatched. Germline CDR1 SGHNT, CDR2 YYREEE (reference sequence). There are 15 residues in the CDR3. The CDR3 loop reads CASSYGTSGAHEQYF. The CDR3 nucleotides are TGTGCCAGCAGCTATGGGACTAGCGGGGCTCACGAGCAGTACTTC.

The chain is built from TRBV7-2 and TRBJ2-7, with D tentatively TRBD1 (5 bases). Trimming took off 1 base at V and 0 bases at J, with 7 bases between the two ends. The length of the CDR3 is 14 residues. CDR1 is SGHTA and CDR2 is FQGNSA in the germline V gene. This CDR3 reads CASSLGGYSYEQYF. The CDR3 coding sequence is TGTGCCAGCAGCTTAGGGGGCTACTCCTACGAGCAGTACTTC.

The chain joins TRBV7-3 to TRBJ2-1, with D uncertain. The V gene lost 5 bases and the J gene lost 5 bases, with 10 bases spanning the gap. CDR1 SGHTA and CDR2 FQGTGA come from the germline V gene. There are 13 residues in the CDR3. This chain's CDR3 is CASSPGVNNEQFF. The CDR3 nucleotides read TGTGCCAGCAGCCCCGGTGTTAACAATGAGCAGTTCTTC.

This rearrangement joins TRBV11-2 to TRBJ1-5; TRBD1 matches at 8 bases. The ends lost 5 bases at V and 0 bases at J; junction bases unmatched: 9. From germline, CDR1 is SGHAT and CDR2 FQNNGV. The CDR3 spans 17 residues. The CDR3: CASSKDRVGNSNQPQHF. The CDR3 coding sequence is TGTGCCAGCAGCAAGGACAGGGTGGGGAATAGCAATCAGCCCCAGCATTTT.

This CDR3 reads CASSLRDRGQETQYF. Written as DNA, the CDR3 is TGCGCCAGCAGCCTCCGGGACAGGGGGCAGGAGACCCAGTACTTC. V is TRBV4-1 and J is TRBJ2-5; TRBD1 aligns across 12 bases. Germline V lookup: CDR1 MGHRA, CDR2 YSYEKL. The CDR3 consists of 15 residues. V lost 4 bases and J lost 5; bases outside the gene matches: 5.

A single count supports this clone. The CDR3 coding sequence is TGTGCCAGCAGGTCGGGACTCGGATGGGAGGGGGAGCAGTACTTC. It encodes CASRSGLGWEGEQYF. This rearrangement joins TRBV6-5 to TRBJ2-5, with D possibly being TRBD2 (7 bases). Germline CDR1 is MNHEY and CDR2 is SVGAGI. The V and J ends lost 6 bases and 11 bases respectively, with 25 bases between them. The CDR3 spans 15 residues.

This clone was picked up one time. This sequence joins TRBV5-1 and TRBJ1-1, with D possibly being TRBD1 (5 bases). Germline V gene sequence: CDR1 SGHRS, CDR2 YFSETQ. The CDR3 has 16 residues. With 6 bases removed from V and 0 bases from J, the gap between germline ends came to 18 bases. CDR3 DNA sequence: TGCGCCAGCATGGGGGGACGCGGTTACTTGAACACTGAAGCTTTCTTT. Its protein is CASMGGRGYLNTEAFF.

The V call is TRBV27, the J call TRBJ1-4, with 7 bases identical to TRBD1. This CDR3 has 16 amino acids. Trimming at V came to 0 bases and at J to 4 bases, leaving 5 bases not matched to a gene. Germline CDR1 reads MNHEY; CDR2 reads SMNVEV (reference sequence). CDR3 nucleotide sequence: TGTGCCAGCAGTTTATCGACAGGGATGGGTAATGAAAAACTGTTTTTT. Translation gives CASSLSTGMGNEKLFF.

This sequence joins TRBV29-1 and TRBJ1-2, with 10 bases aligning to TRBD1. The CDR3 runs to 13 residues. CDR1 is SQVTM and CDR2 is ANQGSEA in the germline V gene. After removal of 7 bases from V and 2 bases from J, the junction contained 4 bases not matched to a gene. The CDR3 DNA reads TGCAGCGCAAGGACAGGGGGAAACTATGGCTACACCTTC. Translating gives CSARTGGNYGYTF.

This clone has just a few counts. This chain connects TRBV4-2 to TRBJ2-1; TRBD2 aligns across 10 bases. This CDR3 spans 17 amino acids. V was pared by 4 bases and J by 6 bases, with 12 bases of the junction left unmatched. Per the germline V gene, CDR1 is LGHNA and CDR2 is YNFKEQ. As DNA, the CDR3 is TGTGCCAGCAGCCCTCCCGTTTTGATAGCGGGAGGCAATGAGCAGTTCTTC. Translated, it gives CASSPPVLIAGGNEQFF.

The chain recombines TRBV12-5 with TRBJ2-7; the match to TRBD2 covers 9 bases. With V trimmed by 0 bases and J by 7 bases, 10 bases remained unmatched. Germline V gene sequence: CDR1 LGHNT, CDR2 FRNRAP. The CDR3 is 16 residues long. CDR3 residues: CASGLVLAGGPGEQYF. CDR3 nucleotide sequence: TGTGCTAGTGGTTTGGTATTGGCGGGAGGGCCCGGGGAGCAGTACTTC.

The chain combines TRBV28 with TRBJ1-2, with a weak D call TRBD1 (6 bases). Germline V gene sequence: CDR1 MDHEN, CDR2 SYDVKM. Between the trimmed V and J ends, which lost 5 bases and 5 bases, there was a span of 21 bases. CDR3 size: 16 residues. DNA of the CDR3: TGTGCCAGCAGTGGGGGCCTCCCAAGCGGGATTTATGGCTACACCTTC. Translating gives CASSGGLPSGIYGYTF.

The V and J genes are TRBV7-2 and TRBJ2-2; D might be TRBD1 (6 bases). This CDR3 comprises 17 residues. Trimming removed 5 bases from V and 6 bases from J, with 22 bases in between. Germline V gene sequence: CDR1 SGHTA, CDR2 FQGNSA. CDR3 residues: CASSPPRQGTGPGELFF. The CDR3 bases are TGTGCCAGCAGCCCCCCTCGCCAAGGTACAGGGCCCGGGGAGCTGTTTTTT.

This chain links TRBV7-7 with TRBJ2-2; D possibly corresponds to TRBD2 (6 bases). The V and J ends lost 4 bases and 4 bases respectively, with 10 bases between them. The CDR3 loop spans 14 amino acids. CDR1 SSHAT and CDR2 FNYEAQ come from the germline V gene (reference sequence). The CDR3 reads CASSSGLPTGELFF. The CDR3 region has the DNA TGTGCCAGCAGCTCGGGACTCCCCACCGGGGAGCTGTTTTTT.

The genes are TRBV21-1 and TRBJ2-5; TRBD1, as called in the table, went unchecked against the DNA. TRBV21-1 is reported as a pseudogene. This CDR3 region has 10 residues. The CDR3 bases are TGTGCCAGCAGCTCAGGTGAGCAGTACTTC. Translation: CASSSGEQYF.

The chain joins TRBV2 to TRBJ2-1; 9 positions match TRBD2. With 6 bases clipped from V and 3 bases from J, the junction kept 24 bases outside the gene matches. Germline CDR1 is SNHLY and CDR2 is FYNNEI. The CDR3 loop spans 21 amino acids. The CDR3 DNA reads as TGTGCCAGCAGGGGACCTCGACAGGCCCCAAGGCGGGAGGGCCACTACAATGAGCAGTTCTTC. Translation: CASRGPRQAPRREGHYNEQFF.

V usage is TRBV28 and J usage is TRBJ2-1, with D unclear. Germline lookup yields CDR1 MDHEN and CDR2 SYDVKM. Deletions cut 6 bases from V and 7 bases from J, with 7 bases between. This CDR3 has 11 amino acids. CDR3 bases: TGTGCCAGCAGGCTAGTAAATGAGCAGTTCTTC. Protein sequence: CASRLVNEQFF.

This clone was detected only a few times. V is TRBV6-5 and J is TRBJ2-5, with TRBD1 matching over 7 bases. There are 14 residues in the CDR3. Germline CDR1 and CDR2: MNHEY and SVGAGI. V lost 4 bases and J lost 0; bases outside the gene matches: 2. The CDR3 region is CASSFDRDQETQYF. The CDR3 region has the DNA TGTGCCAGCAGTTTTGACAGGGACCAAGAGACCCAGTACTTC.

This chain links TRBV30 with TRBJ1-1; D is possibly TRBD1 (6 bases). The ends were cut back, 0 bases at V and 7 bases at J, with 9 bases in the middle. This CDR3 region has 12 residues. The germline V gene has CDR1 GTSNPN and CDR2 SVGIG (reference sequence). The DNA for the CDR3 is TGTGCCTGGAGTGTGGGGACACTTGAAGCTTTCTTT. Translating it yields CAWSVGTLEAFF.

This clone came up a few times. The chain uses TRBV30 and TRBJ1-2; perhaps TRBD1 as D (6 bases). V was clipped by 8 bases and J by 4 bases, with 14 bases between them. Germline CDR1 and CDR2: GTSNPN and SVGIG (reference sequence). The length of the CDR3 is 12 residues. The CDR3 DNA follows: TGTGCCCGAGACAGGCGAAGCTATGGCTACACCTTC. This sequence encodes CARDRRSYGYTF.

The rearrangement uses TRBV27 and TRBJ1-2; possibly TRBD1 for D (6 bases). Germline V gene data show CDR1 as MNHEY and CDR2 as SMNVEV (reference sequence). V gave up 3 bases and J gave up 2 bases, with 10 bases separating them. The CDR3 is 14 residues long. Here the CDR3 DNA reads TGTGCCAGCAGTTTGGGGCAGGGGAACTATGGCTACACCTTC. Its translation is CASSLGQGNYGYTF.

J is TRBJ1-1 and V is TRBV5-4; 10 bases align to TRBD1. Losses at the gene ends were 4 bases for V and 5 bases for J; bases not matched to a gene: 5. Germline V gene lookup returns CDR1 SGHNT and CDR2 YYREEE (reference sequence). The CDR3 covers 14 residues. The CDR3 here is CASSGTGASTEAFF. The CDR3 DNA reads TGTGCCAGCAGCGGGACAGGGGCTAGTACTGAAGCTTTCTTT.

The gene calls are TRBV29-1 and TRBJ2-3, with TRBD1 matching 9 bases. The CDR3 is made up of 18 amino acids. CDR1 and CDR2 (germline): SQVTM, ANQGSEA. V shed 2 bases and J 4 bases; nucleotides not matched to a gene: 16. CDR3 in amino acids: CSVEPTGGGGPPPDTQYF. The CDR3, as DNA: TGCAGCGTTGAACCCACAGGGGGCGGTGGCCCCCCGCCAGATACGCAGTATTTT.

The chain joins TRBV4-2 to TRBJ1-1, with a weak D call TRBD1 (5 bases). The V gene's germline CDR1 is LGHNA and CDR2 YNFKEQ. The CDR3 is made up of 16 amino acids. The V and J ends lost 4 bases and 3 bases respectively, with 18 bases between them. As DNA, the CDR3 is TGTGCCAGCAGCCCCCAAGGGGCCAGGGAGGACACTGAAGCTTTCTTT. This sequence encodes CASSPQGAREDTEAFF.